These 27 T cell receptor beta chains share one sample of origin, sequenced in a study of blood T cell repertoires in COVID-19. Data came from immunoSEQ multiplex PCR; TCRdb stores just in-frame clones and leaves some out. Of tens of thousands of clones listed, roughly 87% are singletons. Material for sequencing was peripheral blood. Receptor source: a middle-aged man with acute or convalescent COVID-19.

This chain links TRBV4-2 with TRBJ1-5, with a possible D match to TRBD1 (5 bases). V was clipped by 1 base and J by 2 bases, with 9 bases between them. Germline lookup yields CDR1 LGHNA and CDR2 YNFKEQ. This CDR3 is 15 amino acids long. The CDR3 reads CASSQAGNGNQPQHF. CDR3 nucleotides: TGTGCCAGCAGCCAAGCAGGGAACGGCAATCAGCCCCAGCATTTT.

The gene calls are TRBV5-6 and TRBJ2-3; perhaps TRBD1 as D (5 bases). V lost 2 bases to trimming and J lost 2 bases, with 15 bases between them. Looked up from germline, CDR1 is SGHDT and CDR2 is YYEEEE. This CDR3 is 16 amino acids long. The CDR3 nucleotides are TGTGCCAGCAGCTTTCTTGGGGCCGCATTCACAGATACGCAGTATTTT. Its protein product is CASSFLGAAFTDTQYF.

DNA for the CDR3: TGTGCCAGCAGTATTGGTCAGGGTTCCTACGAGCAGTACTTC. Translating gives CASSIGQGSYEQYF. V is TRBV5-6 and J is TRBJ2-7, with D possibly TRBD1 on 5 matching bases. V lost 5 bases to trimming and J lost 1 base, with 13 bases between them. The CDR3 runs to 14 residues. Germline CDR1 and CDR2: SGHDT and YYEEEE.

The gene calls are TRBV7-9 and TRBJ2-7; D not certain. This CDR3 contains 12 residues. The germline CDR1 and CDR2 sequences are SEHNR and FQNEAQ (reference sequence). V lost 5 bases, J lost 2 bases, and 7 bases lay in between. CDR3 bases: TGTGCCAGCAGCCAGGCAGCCTACGAGCAGTACTTC. Its translation: CASSQAAYEQYF.

The J gene is TRBJ2-1, the V gene TRBV10-3; 8 positions agree with TRBD2. Germline V gene data show CDR1 as ENHRY and CDR2 as SYGVKD. V shed 0 bases, J shed 0 bases, and the junction held 4 bases outside the gene matches. This CDR3 comprises 17 residues. The CDR3: CAISESSGGASYNEQFF. In DNA, the CDR3 is TGTGCCATCAGTGAGTCGTCCGGGGGGGCCTCCTACAATGAGCAGTTCTTC.

The chain employs TRBV4-1 and TRBJ1-3; D remains ambiguous. Germline V gene lookup returns CDR1 MGHRA and CDR2 YSYEKL. The CDR3 covers 15 residues. V was pared by 0 bases and J by 9 bases, with 15 bases between. The CDR3 region is CASSQEGGRTGTIYF. The DNA for the CDR3 is TGCGCCAGCAGCCAAGAAGGAGGGAGAACGGGCACCATATATTTT.

Written as DNA, the CDR3 is TGTGCCAGCAGCTTGGAACCAGGGTGGACCATGAACACTGAAGCTTTCTTT. Protein: CASSLEPGWTMNTEAFF. V is TRBV5-5 and J is TRBJ1-1, with D possibly matching TRBD1 (5 bases). Trimming left V 0 bases short and J 0 bases short, with 15 bases between. The CDR3 has 17 residues. CDR1 is SGHKS and CDR2 is YYEKEE in the germline V gene (reference sequence). Combining the CDR3 with reference TRBV5-5 and TRBJ1-1 gives the whole variable domain DAGVTQSPTHLIKTRGQQVTLRCSPISGHKSVSWYQQVLGQGPQFIFQYYEKEERGRGNFPDRFSARQFPNYSSELNVNALLLGDSALYLCASSLEPGWTMNTEAFFGQGTRLTVV.

The chain carries TRBV2 and TRBJ1-5, with D unresolved. From germline, CDR1 is SNHLY and CDR2 FYNNEI. This CDR3 is 13 amino acids long. V was shortened by 6 bases and J by 8 bases, with 14 bases between the two germline ends. The CDR3 spells CASRGAWREPQHF. CDR3 bases: TGTGCCAGCAGGGGAGCGTGGAGGGAGCCCCAGCATTTT.

The gene calls are TRBV5-8 and TRBJ2-3, with 8 bases lining up with TRBD2. J gave up 7 bases and V 4 bases, and 11 bases lay outside the gene matches. This CDR3 contains 15 residues. Looked up from germline, CDR1 is SGHTS and CDR2 is YDEGEE. This CDR3 is CASSIAGNRVHTQYF. The CDR3 coding sequence is TGTGCCAGCAGCATAGCGGGGAACCGGGTGCATACGCAGTATTTT.

The chain employs TRBV21-1 and TRBJ1-6; whether TRBD1, the table's D call, matches the DNA was not checked. TRBV21-1 is a documented pseudogene. This CDR3 has 16 amino acids. The CDR3 loop is CASSIITGTGGPPLHF. The CDR3 DNA is TGTGCCAGCAGCATAATAACCGGGACAGGGGGGCCACCCCTCCACTTT.

The gene calls are TRBV27 and TRBJ2-5; a weak D match, TRBD2 (6 bases). CDR1 MNHEY and CDR2 SMNVEV come from the germline V gene (reference sequence). V lost 0 bases to trimming and J lost 1 base, with 12 bases between them. The CDR3 is made up of 16 amino acids. CDR3 nucleotide sequence: TGTGCCAGCAGTTTATCGGGCGGGGCGCGCCAAGAGACCCAGTACTTC. Its protein is CASSLSGGARQETQYF.

The CDR3 loop reads CASKAGAASGNTIYF. Written as DNA, the CDR3 is TGTGCCAGTAAAGCGGGGGCAGCCTCTGGAAACACCATATATTTT. The chain is built from TRBV19 and TRBJ1-3; tentative D call: TRBD1 (6 bases). Trimming shortened V by 7 bases and J by 0 bases, and 13 bases separated the two germline ends. This CDR3 has 15 residues. Germline V gene lookup returns CDR1 LNHDA and CDR2 SQIVND (reference sequence).

The rearrangement joins TRBV2 to TRBJ1-5, with TRBD1 matching over 9 bases. J was trimmed by 5 bases and V by 6 bases; bases with no gene match: 8. Germline values: CDR1 SNHLY, CDR2 FYNNEI. The CDR3 is 15 residues long. The CDR3 DNA sequence: TGTGCCAGCAGGGTATCCGGGACAGGGCATCAGCCCCAGCATTTT. This gives the protein CASRVSGTGHQPQHF. Filled out from reference TRBV2 and TRBJ1-5, the complete variable domain reads EPEVTQTPSHQVTQMGQEVILRCVPISNHLYFYWYRQILGQKVEFLVSFYNNEISEKSEIFDDQFSVERPDGSNFTLKIRSTKLEDSAMYFCASRVSGTGHQPQHFGDGTRLSIL.

This clone has just a few counts. The chain couples TRBV2 to TRBJ1-5; no firm D call. Germline values: CDR1 SNHLY, CDR2 FYNNEI. Trimming took off 4 bases at V and 6 bases at J, with 10 bases between the two ends. The CDR3 has 13 amino acids. The DNA for the CDR3 is TGTGCCAGCAGTGGAGGTGAGGGTCAGCCCCAGCATTTT. It encodes CASSGGEGQPQHF.

The chain joins TRBV11-2 to TRBJ2-5; D is possibly TRBD2 (6 bases). The V end was cut by 1 base, the J end by 2 bases, with 11 bases between. From germline, CDR1 is SGHAT and CDR2 FQNNGV. The CDR3 totals 15 residues. The CDR3 DNA is TGTGCCAGCAGCTTAGTCGGCGGGGTACAAGAGACCCAGTACTTC. Protein product: CASSLVGGVQETQYF.

The J gene is TRBJ2-5, the V gene TRBV24-1, with 9 bases matching TRBD1. Germline CDR1 KGHDR, CDR2 SFDVKD. V lost 3 bases, J lost 7 bases, and 14 bases stayed unmatched. The CDR3 consists of 17 residues. In DNA form, the CDR3 reads TGTGCCACCAGTGATGGCGGGACAGGGCGGTCGGGTTGGACCCAGTACTTC. Translated: CATSDGGTGRSGWTQYF.

The chain recombines TRBV27 with TRBJ1-6; tentative D call: TRBD1 (5 bases). The CDR3 has 14 residues. The V gene lost 5 bases and the J gene lost 8 bases, with 13 bases spanning the gap. Germline loops: CDR1 MNHEY, CDR2 SMNVEV (reference sequence). In nucleotides, the CDR3 is TGTGCCAGCAGTCCTTCTGCAGGGCATTCACCCCTCCACTTT. As protein: CASSPSAGHSPLHF.

The chain couples TRBV25-1 to TRBJ2-1; 14 positions agree with TRBD2. The CDR3 consists of 16 residues. The germline V gene has CDR1 MGHDK and CDR2 SYGVNS. Germline trimming cut 7 bases from V and 4 bases from J; bases unmatched to any gene: 6. As DNA, the CDR3 is TGTGCCAGCACCTGGACTAGCGGGGGGAGGTACAATGAGCAGTTCTTC. Translating it yields CASTWTSGGRYNEQFF.

The chain uses TRBV5-1 and TRBJ1-2; D is perhaps TRBD1 (5 bases). V shed 7 bases and J shed 3 bases, with 13 bases lying between them. The CDR3 covers 13 residues. CDR1 and CDR2 from the germline V gene are SGHRS and YFSETQ. CDR3 in amino acids: CASGRGGDYGYTF. CDR3 coding DNA: TGCGCCAGCGGCCGTGGAGGGGACTATGGCTACACCTTC.

This chain links TRBV6-5 with TRBJ1-2; 7 bases match TRBD1. From germline, CDR1 is MNHEY and CDR2 SVGAGI. This CDR3 is built from 13 residues. The junction had 7 bases not matched to a gene; V was cut back by 7 bases and J by 5 bases. CDR3 region: CASNPLTGYGYTF. CDR3 nucleotides: TGTGCCAGCAACCCTTTGACAGGGTATGGCTACACCTTC.

The genes are TRBV14 and TRBJ1-2; 8 bases agree with TRBD1. This CDR3 comprises 14 residues. The J segment lost 6 bases and the V segment lost 2 bases, leaving 5 bases of the junction unmatched. The V gene's germline CDR1 is SGHDN and CDR2 FVKESK. The DNA for the CDR3 is TGTGCCAGCAGCCAACAGGGGGCATTTGATGGCTACACCTTC. Residues: CASSQQGAFDGYTF.

This chain uses TRBV3-1 (or the pseudogene TRBV3-2) with TRBJ1-6; possibly TRBD1 for D (5 bases). Germline loops: CDR1 LGHDT, CDR2 YNNKEL (reference sequence). Trimming took off 2 bases at V and 4 bases at J, with 12 bases between the two ends. The CDR3 covers 16 residues. The chain's CDR3 is CASSQRQPLYNSPLHF. The CDR3 region has the DNA TGTGCCAGCAGCCAAAGACAGCCCTTATATAATTCACCCCTCCACTTT.

The chain carries TRBV6-5 and TRBJ1-1, with TRBD1 identical over 7 bases. The CDR3 runs 13 residues. Trimming at V came to 6 bases and at J to 6 bases, leaving 7 bases not matched to a gene. Per the germline V gene, CDR1 is MNHEY and CDR2 is SVGAGI. As DNA, the CDR3 is TGTGCCAGCAGCTCCCGGGACAGACCTGAAGCTTTCTTT. It specifies CASSSRDRPEAFF.

The V and J genes are TRBV9 and TRBJ2-5; tentative D call: TRBD2 (5 bases). Germline values: CDR1 SGDLS, CDR2 YYNGEE. Trimming removed 4 bases at V and 5 bases at J, with 15 bases between. The CDR3 extends over 14 amino acids. DNA of the CDR3: TGTGCCAGCAGCCTCCAGGAGGCCGCGGAGACCCAGTACTTC. Its protein product is CASSLQEAAETQYF.

This clone was seen only a few times. The V gene is TRBV19, the J gene TRBJ2-7; a weak D match, TRBD2 (6 bases). This CDR3 region has 15 residues. V was trimmed by 1 base and J by 2 bases, leaving 12 bases between them. Germline V gene lookup returns CDR1 LNHDA and CDR2 SQIVND (reference sequence). This CDR3 reads CASSIGGLNPYEQYF. The CDR3 DNA reads as TGTGCCAGTAGTATAGGCGGACTAAACCCCTACGAGCAGTACTTC.

CDR3 DNA: TGCGCCAGCAGGAAGGGACTACCCGACAATGAGCAGTTCTTC. Translation gives CASRKGLPDNEQFF. The chain has TRBV5-1 and TRBJ2-1; TRBD2 agrees at 7 bases. The trim removed 5 bases at V and 5 bases at J, leaving 7 bases unmatched. CDR3 length: 14 residues. Germline V gene data show CDR1 as SGHRS and CDR2 as YFSETQ.

The chain couples TRBV29-1 to TRBJ1-2; D might be TRBD1 (6 bases). This CDR3 is 13 amino acids long. The germline V gene encodes CDR1 SQVTM and CDR2 ANQGSEA. Trimming pared 7 bases from V and 3 bases from J, leaving 15 bases between. This CDR3 reads CSAMGAGDYGYTF. CDR3 coding DNA: TGCAGCGCCATGGGGGCGGGGGACTATGGCTACACCTTC.